The entry below gives a single T cell receptor beta chain sequence along with its context. This sample stems from a study of blood T cell repertoires in COVID-19. The protocol was immunoSEQ multiplex PCR, while the TCRdb copy is restricted to in-frame clones and leaves out a portion. The sample lists approximately 400,000 clones, roughly 88% occurring once. Germline V lookup: CDR1 SGDLS, CDR2 YYNGEE. This CDR3 comprises 16 residues. Losses at the gene ends were 4 bases for V and 1 base for J; bases not matched to a gene: 4. Sequences were obtained from peripheral blood. V usage is TRBV9 and J usage is TRBJ2-3, with TRBD2 matching 12 bases. The TCR comes from a woman between 45 and 65 years old with COVID-19, enrolled during active disease. CDR3 sequence (DNA): TGTGCCAGCAGCCGGACTAGCGGGGAGCGCACAGATACGCAGTATTTT. As protein: CASSRTSGERTDTQYF.